These 13 T cell receptor beta chains were all obtained from the same sample, sequenced in a study of beta chain features in type 1 diabetes. Sequencing targeted expressed TCRB transcripts, as all isolated RNA had been reverse transcribed. TCRdb's table, derived via immunoSEQ multiplex PCR, lists solely in-frame clones and lacks some. Of a few hundred thousand clones listed, roughly 16% are singletons. Sample: naive CD4+ T cells from blood. These receptors all come from a woman between 18 and 30 years old in good health.

The V gene is TRBV14, the J gene TRBJ2-1; 7 bases line up with TRBD1. Germline CDR1 and CDR2: SGHDN and FVKESK. The ends lost 4 bases at V and 8 bases at J; junction bases unmatched: 11. The CDR3 runs 15 residues. The DNA for the CDR3 is TGTGCCAGCAGCCCGAGGACAGGTCTAGGCGATGAGCAGTTCTTC. Translating gives CASSPRTGLGDEQFF.

The chain joins TRBV5-1 to TRBJ2-5; D uncertain. The CDR3 consists of 14 residues. Germline CDR1 is SGHRS and CDR2 is YFSETQ. Trimming removed 2 bases from V and 1 base from J, with 9 bases in between. CDR3 amino acids: CASSFDSLQETQYF. The CDR3 DNA reads as TGCGCCAGCAGCTTTGACTCCCTCCAAGAGACCCAGTACTTC.

This clone came up a few times. V and J are TRBV4-3 and TRBJ2-3; D might be TRBD1 (5 bases). The germline V gene encodes CDR1 LGHNA and CDR2 YSLEER. V lost 0 bases, J lost 0 bases, and 10 bases lay in between. This CDR3 has 16 amino acids. The CDR3 sequence: CASSQEGRLSTDTQYF. In nucleotides, the CDR3 is TGCGCCAGCAGCCAAGAGGGGCGGCTTAGCACAGATACGCAGTATTTT.

The chain is built from TRBV6-5 and TRBJ1-5; TRBD1 matches at 8 bases. Germline V gene sequence: CDR1 MNHEY, CDR2 SVGAGI. V was pared by 5 bases and J by 7 bases, with 10 bases of the junction left unmatched. This CDR3 is built from 15 residues. CDR3 amino acids: CASSATTGAKQPQHF. The CDR3 nucleotides read TGTGCCAGCAGTGCCACGACAGGGGCGAAACAGCCCCAGCATTTT.

This clone came up a few times. This chain joins TRBV7-9 and TRBJ2-5, with D possibly TRBD1 on 5 matching bases. The CDR3 sequence is 14 residues long. CDR1 SEHNR and CDR2 FQNEAQ come from the germline V gene (reference sequence). V was clipped by 2 bases and J by 6 bases, with 13 bases between them. The CDR3 region is CASSLSSGAKTQYF. CDR3 nucleotide sequence: TGTGCCAGCAGCTTATCCTCTGGGGCAAAGACCCAGTACTTC.

The V call is TRBV5-1, the J call TRBJ2-5; perhaps TRBD1 as D (6 bases). V was trimmed by 4 bases and J by 3 bases, leaving 13 bases between them. This CDR3 comprises 14 residues. The V gene's germline CDR1 is SGHRS and CDR2 YFSETQ. The CDR3 DNA reads TGCGCCAGCAGCCCTCAGGGGTCCGAAGAGACCCAGTACTTC. Amino acids: CASSPQGSEETQYF.

This chain joins TRBV5-1 and TRBJ2-2; 7 bases match TRBD1. The trim removed 4 bases at V and 2 bases at J, leaving 5 bases unmatched. The CDR3 consists of 15 residues. Germline CDR1 is SGHRS and CDR2 is YFSETQ. For the CDR3, the DNA is TGCGCCAGCAGCCCGGGACAGCCAAACACCGGGGAGCTGTTTTTT. Its protein product is CASSPGQPNTGELFF.

This chain links TRBV5-1 with TRBJ2-7; 11 bases align to TRBD2. The CDR3 has 15 amino acids. Losses at the gene ends were 6 bases for V and 5 bases for J; bases not matched to a gene: 10. Germline CDR1 reads SGHRS; CDR2 reads YFSETQ. As DNA, the CDR3 is TGCGCCAGCACCCGGACTAGCGGGTCCCACCACGAGCAGTACTTC. It translates to CASTRTSGSHHEQYF.

CDR3 nucleotide sequence: TGTGCCAGTAGTAGGGACAGGGGTTATTACAATGAGCAGTTCTTC. Its translation is CASSRDRGYYNEQFF. This chain connects TRBV19 to TRBJ2-1, with TRBD1 matching 10 bases. The CDR3 loop spans 15 amino acids. Germline lookup yields CDR1 LNHDA and CDR2 SQIVND (reference sequence). V dropped 4 bases and J dropped 4; count of bases not matched to a gene: 4.

This clone was picked up a small number of times. The chain couples TRBV9 to TRBJ2-2; tentative D call: TRBD2 (5 bases). Trimming cost V 0 bases and J 6 bases, with 9 bases left between them. This CDR3 spans 14 amino acids. The germline CDR1 and CDR2 sequences are SGDLS and YYNGEE. In DNA, the CDR3 is TGTGCCAGCAGCGTAGCGGGAAGGCCCGGGGAGCTGTTTTTT. Protein product: CASSVAGRPGELFF.

The sample holds a few counts of this clone. The chain couples TRBV28 to TRBJ2-1, with 11 bases fitting TRBD2. V lost 3 bases to trimming and J lost 8 bases; unmatched junction nucleotides: 9. The CDR3 totals 16 residues. CDR1 and CDR2 from the germline V gene are MDHEN and SYDVKM. The CDR3 spells CASSFVSSGRRDEQFF. The CDR3, as DNA: TGTGCCAGCAGTTTTGTATCTAGCGGGAGGAGGGATGAGCAGTTCTTC. The full variable domain, completed using reference TRBV28 and TRBJ2-1, is DVKVTQSSRYLVKRTGEKVFLECVQDMDHENMFWYRQDPGLGLRLIYFSYDVKMKEKGDIPEGYSVSREKKERFSLILESASTNQTSMYLCASSFVSSGRRDEQFFGPGTRLTVL.

V usage is TRBV4-2 and J usage is TRBJ1-4; a weak D match, TRBD1 (5 bases). The CDR3 sequence is 15 residues long. V lost 0 bases, J lost 2 bases, and 7 bases lay in between. The germline V gene encodes CDR1 LGHNA and CDR2 YNFKEQ. CDR3 bases: TGTGCCAGCAGCCAAGAACGGGGGACTAATGAAAAACTGTTTTTT. Amino acids: CASSQERGTNEKLFF.

The J gene is TRBJ2-7, the V gene TRBV4-3, with 12 nucleotides matching TRBD2. Per the germline V gene, CDR1 is LGHNA and CDR2 is YSLEER. After removal of 2 bases from V and 1 base from J, the junction contained 3 bases not matched to a gene. The CDR3 is made up of 16 amino acids. The CDR3 coding sequence is TGCGCCAGCAGCCAATCGGGACTAGCGGGTTCCTACGAGCAGTACTTC. This gives the protein CASSQSGLAGSYEQYF.